This T cell receptor beta chain originates from a study of early T cells in non-severe SARS-CoV-2 infection. CDR1 is SNHLY, CDR2 FYNNEI, per germline. V lost 3 bases, J lost 5 bases, and 19 bases lay in between. The length of the CDR3 is 17 residues. This clonotype has a handful of counts. Separate cDNA molecules each had unique molecular identifiers attached to them. TCRdb reprocessed the 5' RACE reads with MiXCR, giving one entry per CDR3 protein. The data contain around 60,000 distinct CDR3 sequences, about 17% of them seen just once; the ten biggest clones take up about 8.8%. The source was whole blood, collected at baseline. This TCR derives from an adult who was a healthcare worker with PCR-confirmed SARS-CoV-2 infection or an uninfected control (not recorded which). The rearrangement links TRBV2 to TRBJ2-2; D possibly uses TRBD1 or TRBD2 (5 bases each). The CDR3, as DNA: TGTGCCAGCAGTGAGAGGACACGGGGCCGGTGGACCGGGGAGCTGTTTTTT. Protein product: CASSERTRGRWTGELFF.